These T cell receptor beta chains were read from a single sample in a study of vaccination effects on CD4 cells after COVID-19. Profiling relied on immunoSEQ multiplex PCR, and the TCRdb table lists in-frame clones only, not all of them. The sample lists over 45,000 clones, over 50% occurring once. No antigens are known for them. Specimen: CD4+ T cells from PBMCs cultured without peptide, collected before COVID-19 vaccination. The receptors stem from a human donor who received a COVID-19 vaccine. Each CDR3 is given with its conserved first and last residue. A D gene is named only where the DNA matches it firmly. Some rows have no size entry. The others give once, few or many, or a class for an expanded clone.

>NA|TRBD1|TRBV5-1|TRBJ1-1
CASSFQGVTEAFF
TGCGCCAGCAGCTTTCAGGGGGTCACTGAAGCTTTCTTT
>NA|TRBD2|TRBV3-1/TRBV3-2|TRBJ2-3
CASSRLLERETDTQYF
TGTGCCAGCAGCCGATTACTGGAGCGGGAGACAGATACGCAGTATTTT
>few|TRBD1|TRBV10-3|TRBJ1-2
CAISGQGAGYGYTF
TGTGCCATCAGCGGACAGGGGGCTGGGTATGGCTACACCTTC
>few|TRBD1|TRBV5-4|TRBJ1-6
CASSLVTGEVSPLHF
TGTGCCAGCAGCTTGGTGACAGGGGAGGTTTCACCCCTCCACTTT
>NA|TRBD1|TRBV6-6|TRBJ2-2
CASSANRGWGTGELFF
TGTGCCAGCAGCGCCAACAGGGGGTGGGGCACCGGGGAGCTGTTTTTT
>NA|NA|TRBV6-2/TRBV6-3|TRBJ1-2
CASSYDASGYTF
TGTGCCAGCAGTTACGACGCAAGTGGCTACACCTTC
>NA|TRBD2|TRBV6-6|TRBJ2-3
CASSRGGATDTQYF
TGTGCCAGCTCGCGCGGGGGGGCCACAGATACGCAGTATTTT
>NA|NA|TRBV5-1|TRBJ1-6
CASSLSYSYNSPLHF
TGCGCCAGCAGCTTGAGTTACTCCTATAATTCACCCCTCCACTTT
>NA|NA|TRBV6-5|TRBJ2-3
CASSSGSIGADTQYF
TGTGCCAGCAGTTCCGGATCCATTGGGGCAGATACGCAGTATTTT
>few|NA|TRBV7-9|TRBJ1-1
CASTRHAMNTEAFF
TGTGCCAGCACCAGACATGCAATGAACACTGAAGCTTTCTTT
>medium-sized|TRBD1|TRBV7-9|TRBJ2-7
CASSLSWTGRDKQYF
TGTGCCAGCAGCTTATCGTGGACAGGGCGGGACAAGCAGTACTTC
>NA|NA|TRBV4-1|TRBJ1-4
CASSQGVAGLNEKLFF
TGCGCCAGCAGCCAAGGGGTGGCAGGACTTAATGAAAAACTGTTTTTT